One and the same sample provided the 19 T cell receptor beta chains below, sequenced in a study of glioma-infiltrating T cells. TCR alpha and beta CDR3 regions were amplified from RNA using iRepertoire nested multiplex PCR. MiXCR was run by TCRdb on the multiplex PCR reads, yielding one entry per CDR3 protein. The sample has some 180,000 distinct CDR3 sequences; roughly a third are singletons. Sequenced material: glioma tissue, nonneoplastic brain tissue, or PBMCs (not recorded which). These receptors were collected from a human donor with low-grade glioma or glioblastoma, undergoing nonglioma brain surgery, or in good health (not recorded which).

This chain joins TRBV27 and TRBJ1-2, with 7 bases aligning to TRBD1. CDR3 length: 15 amino acids. After removal of 6 bases from V and 2 bases from J, the junction contained 9 bases not matched to a gene. Germline loops: CDR1 MNHEY, CDR2 SMNVEV (reference sequence). The CDR3 DNA reads TGTGCCAGCAGCGTAACCCAGACAGGGAACTATGGCTACACCTTC. Translation gives CASSVTQTGNYGYTF.

In this sample, this clonotype turned up once. The chain has TRBV4-1 and TRBJ2-5; 9 nucleotides match TRBD1. The CDR3 has 17 amino acids. With V trimmed by 0 bases and J by 1 base, 6 bases remained unmatched. Per the germline V gene, CDR1 is MGHRA and CDR2 is YSYEKL. CDR3 sequence reads: CASSQDATGGIQETQYF. CDR3 coding DNA: TGCGCCAGCAGCCAAGATGCGACAGGGGGAATCCAAGAGACCCAGTACTTC.

A remark on this clonotype: A junction end diverges from the germline sequence, so it may reflect a read error. The chain employs TRBV27 and TRBJ1-5; D is unresolved. From germline, CDR1 is MNHEY and CDR2 SMNVEV (reference sequence). The CDR3 loop spans 15 amino acids. This CDR3 reads CASSSTLLSNPPQHF. CDR3 nucleotides: TGTGCCAGCAGTTCGACACTCCTTAGCAATCCGCCCCAGCATTTT.

This clonotype was observed many times. The chain couples TRBV27 to TRBJ2-3, with TRBD2 matching 7 bases. CDR1 and CDR2 from the germline V gene are MNHEY and SMNVEV (reference sequence). The CDR3 runs 15 residues. The V segment lost 7 bases and the J segment 2 bases; nucleotides outside the gene matches: 9. The CDR3 DNA follows: TGTGCCAGCACCCCAGGGCTAGCGGACACAGATACGCAGTATTTT. This codes for CASTPGLADTDTQYF.

The chain links TRBV5-1 to TRBJ2-7; TRBD1 might be the D (5 bases). The germline gives CDR1 SGHRS, CDR2 YFSETQ. V lost 4 bases to trimming and J lost 6 bases, with 14 bases between them. CDR3 length: 13 residues. The CDR3 loop reads CASSRSRDSEQYF. DNA for the CDR3: TGCGCCAGCAGCCGGTCAAGAGACAGCGAGCAGTACTTC.

This clonotype was counted at least ten times. The chain joins TRBV7-3 to TRBJ1-2; weak D call: TRBD1 (5 bases). This CDR3 has 15 amino acids. CDR1 is SGHTA, CDR2 FQGTGA, per germline. V lost 5 bases and J lost 5, with 18 bases in between. The CDR3 is CASSPTGQGQYGYTF. The CDR3 DNA reads TGTGCCAGCAGCCCCACTGGGCAGGGCCAATATGGCTACACCTTC.

The V and J genes are TRBV3-1 and TRBJ2-7, with D tentatively TRBD2 (6 bases). The CDR3 covers 14 residues. V was trimmed by 4 bases and J by 4 bases, leaving 14 bases between them. In germline, CDR1 is LGHDT, CDR2 YNNKEL (reference sequence). As DNA, the CDR3 is TGTGCCAGCAGCCCAGAGGCGGGAAGGTACGAGCAGTACTTC. It specifies CASSPEAGRYEQYF.

Notes on this clonotype: This may stem from a read error, because a much larger clone lies one nucleotide away. The V and J genes are TRBV2 and TRBJ2-1; TRBD1 is a possible D gene (5 bases). The CDR3 loop spans 16 amino acids. Germline V gene lookup returns CDR1 SNHLY and CDR2 FYNNEI. V lost 6 bases to trimming and J lost 5 bases, with 20 bases between them. The CDR3, as DNA: TGTGCCAGCAGGCTATTCTGGACACTACGCAACAATGAGCAGTTCTTC. This encodes CASRLFWTLRNNEQFF. Looking up the rest from reference TRBV2 and TRBJ2-1 gives the full variable domain: EPEVTQTPSHQVTQMGQEVILRCVPISNHLYFYWYRQILGQKVEFLVSFYNNEISEKSEIFDDQFSVERPDGSNFTLKIRSTKLEDSAMYFCASRLFWTLRNNEQFFGPGTRLTVL.

This clonotype was detected a few times. The chain is built from TRBV29-1 and TRBJ1-1; 7 positions agree with TRBD1. CDR1 is SQVTM and CDR2 is ANQGSEA in the germline V gene. J gave up 4 bases and V 2 bases, and 4 bases lay outside the gene matches. The CDR3 loop spans 13 amino acids. CDR3 loop: CSVENRGVTEAFF. The CDR3 bases are TGCAGCGTTGAAAACAGGGGCGTCACTGAAGCTTTCTTT.

This clonotype was observed a handful of times. The CDR3 protein is CASGLRAGGRDTQYF. CDR3 sequence (DNA): TGTGCCAGCGGTCTGAGGGCCGGGGGGAGGGATACGCAGTATTTT. The genes are TRBV7-2 and TRBJ2-3, with TRBD2 matching 7 bases. Trimming took 8 bases from V and 6 from J; bases not matched to a gene: 14. The CDR3 loop spans 15 amino acids. Germline V gives CDR1 SGHTA, CDR2 FQGNSA.

This clonotype was detected many times. The chain joins TRBV6-6 to TRBJ2-1, with 7 bases lining up with TRBD2. After removal of 0 bases from V and 2 bases from J, the junction contained 1 base not matched to a gene. The CDR3 sequence is 15 residues long. Germline CDR1 MNHNY, CDR2 SVGAGI (reference sequence). The CDR3 is CASSYSSGTYNEQFF. The CDR3 coding sequence is TGTGCCAGCAGTTACTCGAGCGGGACCTACAATGAGCAGTTCTTC.

The chain recombines TRBV12-3 or TRBV12-4 with TRBJ2-3; the D is unclear. This CDR3 comprises 12 residues. V shed 1 base and J shed 5 bases, with 4 bases lying between them. The CDR3 DNA reads as TGTGCCAGCAGTTTAGTGCTAGATACGCAGTATTTT. This encodes CASSLVLDTQYF.

This clonotype was found many times. V usage is TRBV7-6 and J usage is TRBJ2-5; 7 nucleotides match TRBD1. CDR1 is SGHVS, CDR2 FNYEAQ, per germline. The CDR3 has 15 residues. The J segment lost 1 base and the V segment lost 2 bases, leaving 4 bases of the junction unmatched. CDR3 coding DNA: TGTGCCAGCAGCTTACGATACAGGGGCCAAGAGACCCAGTACTTC. This gives the protein CASSLRYRGQETQYF.

This clonotype has at least ten counts. The genes are TRBV29-1 and TRBJ2-2; D gene unclear. This CDR3 contains 11 residues. Germline V gives CDR1 SQVTM, CDR2 ANQGSEA. The V and J ends lost 6 bases and 2 bases respectively, with 4 bases between them. The CDR3 loop is CSVTNTGELFF. The CDR3 region has the DNA TGCAGCGTGACTAACACCGGGGAGCTGTTTTTT.

This clonotype was counted ten times or more. The gene calls are TRBV6-2 or TRBV6-3 and TRBJ2-7; tentative D call: TRBD2 (6 bases). Per the germline V gene, CDR1 is MNHEY and CDR2 is SVGEGT. Trimming pared 5 bases from V and 7 bases from J, leaving 21 bases between. The CDR3 is 15 amino acids. CDR3 residues: CASSRLISGRREQYF. Written as DNA, the CDR3 is TGTGCCAGCAGTCGCCTAATAAGCGGGCGGAGAGAGCAGTACTTC.

The chain employs TRBV29-1 and TRBJ1-2; D not resolved. With 4 bases removed from V and 0 bases from J, the gap between germline ends came to 3 bases. The length of the CDR3 is 11 residues. Germline loops: CDR1 SQVTM, CDR2 ANQGSEA. The CDR3 coding sequence is TGCAGCGTTGCCCCTAACTATGGCTACACCTTC. Translation: CSVAPNYGYTF.

This sequence joins TRBV5-4 and TRBJ2-1, with 9 bases identical to TRBD1. V shed 0 bases, J shed 5 bases, and the junction held 3 bases outside the gene matches. Germline V gene lookup returns CDR1 SGHNT and CDR2 YYREEE (reference sequence). The CDR3 is 15 residues long. The chain's CDR3 is CASSLERTGDNEQFF. As DNA, the CDR3 is TGTGCCAGCAGCTTGGAGCGGACAGGGGACAATGAGCAGTTCTTC.

This clonotype has a count of ten or more. V usage is TRBV6-6 and J usage is TRBJ2-7; D call uncertain. Germline assignment: CDR1 MNHNY and CDR2 SVGAGI (reference sequence). The CDR3 contains 15 residues. V was clipped by 2 bases and J by 1 base, with 12 bases between them. The CDR3 sequence: CASSYNGLGSYEQYF. In nucleotides, the CDR3 is TGTGCCAGCAGTTACAACGGTTTAGGTTCCTACGAGCAGTACTTC.

This clonotype was counted many times. The gene calls are TRBV20-1 and TRBJ2-3; TRBD2 matches 13 bases. CDR1 and CDR2 (germline): DFQATT, SNEGSKA (reference sequence). Trimming removed 2 bases from V and 1 base from J; junction bases left unmatched: 9. The CDR3 is 18 amino acids. CDR3 sequence: CSARQTSGRASGTDTQYF. In nucleotides, the CDR3 is TGCAGTGCTAGACAAACTAGCGGGAGGGCCTCTGGCACAGATACGCAGTATTTT.